Below, one T cell receptor (beta chain) is given with its context. This entry comes from a study of control samples from healthy donors and cancer patients. This table comes from immunoSEQ multiplex PCR, and its TCRdb copy is limited to in-frame clones, with some not included. The top ten clones hold approximately 0.8% of a sample with 45,000 to 60,000 clones, around nine tenths of them seen once. Sequenced sample: PBMCs. The clonotype originates from a man aged 25-40 years with colorectal cancer.

The CDR3 DNA follows: TGTGCCAGCAGCTCGATTTCAGATTTGAACACTGAAGCTTTCTTT. It encodes CASSSISDLNTEAFF. V is TRBV7-2 and J is TRBJ1-1; D gene uncertain. This CDR3 has 15 amino acids. From germline, CDR1 is SGHTA and CDR2 FQGNSA. The V and J ends lost 4 bases and 0 bases respectively, with 12 bases between them. Based on the CDR3 plus reference TRBV7-2 and TRBJ1-1, the full variable domain is GAGVSQSPSNKVTEKGKDVELRCDPISGHTALYWYRQSLGQGLEFLIYFQGNSAPDKSGLPSDRFSAERTGGSVSTLTIQRTQQEDSAVYLCASSSISDLNTEAFFGQGTRLTVV.